This TCR beta chain is drawn from a study of beta chain features in type 1 diabetes. Whole-study context: There was similarity between patients and healthy donors in age, gender and cell yields. The number of sorted cells examined across all samples was under 130,000,000. Points from the study as a whole: For Type 1 diabetes patients, all four CD4+ subsets carried TCRB CDR3s that were moderately but significantly shorter. A pattern of fewer insertions and more deletions at VDJ junctions was seen in type 1 diabetes patients.

Trimming took 2 bases from V and 9 from J, leaving 11 bases between them. The CDR3 runs to 12 residues. Per germline, CDR1 SGDLS and CDR2 YYNGEE. Concerning this clone itself: The antigen remains undetermined.

Every bit of the isolated RNA underwent reverse transcription, so sequencing read expressed TCRB transcripts. The read count averaged approximately 3.5 million across naive, central memory and regulatory T cell samples. Only in-frame clones appear in the TCRdb table, and some are missing; sequencing was by immunoSEQ multiplex PCR. The sample carries more than 250,000 clones, just over 20% recorded once. The receptor's source is a woman in her 40s with type 1 diabetes. The sequencing input was naive CD4+ T cells from blood. The rearrangement joins TRBV9 to TRBJ2-5, with D maybe TRBD2 (6 bases). The CDR3 DNA sequence: TGTGCCAGCAGCGTGGAGGGAGGTGCCCAGTACTTC. This codes for CASSVEGGAQYF. The whole variable domain, filled in from reference TRBV9 and TRBJ2-5, reads DSGVTQTPKHLITATGQRVTLRCSPRSGDLSVYWYQQSLDQGLQFLIQYYNGEERAKGNILERFSAQQFPDLHSELNLSSLELGDSALYFCASSVEGGAQYFGPGTRLLVL.